This T cell receptor (beta chain) was retrieved from a study of T-cell reconstitution after alpha-beta-depleted transplantation in children. This clonotype has a count of ten or more. Unique molecular identifiers were incorporated into the prepared TCRbeta library. In TCRdb, the PCR reads were re-called with MiXCR into one record per CDR3 protein. The table includes 640,000 or so distinct CDR3 sequences, roughly 15% detected once. The germline V and J ends were trimmed by 9 bases and 6 bases, with 15 bases remaining between them. CDR1 is MNHNS, CDR2 SASEGT, per germline. This CDR3 has 13 residues. Here the sequenced sample was PBMCs from the stem cell graft donor, taken from the stem cell graft. This receptor was taken from a human donor who donated a stem cell graft to a child with acute myeloid leukemia. V gene TRBV6-1 combines with J gene TRBJ2-1, with D perhaps matching TRBD2 (5 bases). CDR3 coding DNA: TGTGCCAGTGGACTTCTGGATGTCAATGAGCAGTTCTTC. It codes for CASGLLDVNEQFF.